This record covers a single T cell receptor (beta chain). This CDR3 has 14 residues. V lost 5 bases and J lost 3, with 14 bases in between. Germline CDR1 LNHDA, CDR2 SQIVND (reference sequence). The genomic DNA of each subset was split evenly across several immunoSEQ plates. Assay used: immunoSEQ multiplex PCR; TCRdb lists only in-frame clones, some missing. The sample yields roughly 850,000 clones, about 97% seen once. This record comes from a study of shared clonotypes between healthy human individuals. Naive CD8 cells, CD45RO-negative and positively selected for CCR7, excluded terminally differentiated effector memory CD45RA+ cells.

The sequenced sample was naive CD8+ T cells sorted from blood. V is TRBV19 and J is TRBJ2-7, with TRBD2 as a possible D gene (5 bases). The receptor was isolated from a man aged 25-45 years in good health. The chain's CDR3 is CASSPLGDIYEQYF. DNA of the CDR3: TGTGCCAGTAGTCCACTGGGAGATATCTACGAGCAGTACTTC.